Presented here are 26 T cell receptor beta chains from one specimen sequenced in a study of blood T cell repertoires in COVID-19. The method was immunoSEQ multiplex PCR; TCRdb's version includes in-frame clones alone and lacks a portion of them. This table has about 150,000 clones, about nine tenths appearing once. Material for sequencing was peripheral blood. The receptors here all came from a woman in her 70s with acute or convalescent COVID-19.

This rearrangement joins TRBV30 to TRBJ1-6, with no clear D. V was shortened by 5 bases and J by 9 bases, with 14 bases between the two germline ends. CDR1 is GTSNPN and CDR2 is SVGIG in the germline V gene (reference sequence). The CDR3 contains 13 residues. The CDR3 is CAWARDLGSPLHF. CDR3 nucleotide sequence: TGTGCCTGGGCCCGGGATCTTGGTTCACCCCTCCACTTT.

This chain uses TRBV2 with TRBJ1-4; no clear D. CDR3 length: 15 residues. Trimming removed 5 bases from V and 0 bases from J, with 10 bases in between. In germline, CDR1 is SNHLY, CDR2 FYNNEI. DNA of the CDR3: TGTGCCAGCAGTTCCCGCGGCGCAACTAATGAAAAACTGTTTTTT. Residues: CASSSRGATNEKLFF.

This clone was observed once. This chain joins TRBV5-5 and TRBJ2-1; 7 positions agree with TRBD1. The junction had 1 base not matched to a gene; V was cut back by 2 bases and J by 2 bases. This CDR3 contains 14 residues. Germline CDR1 reads SGHKS; CDR2 reads YYEKEE (reference sequence). The CDR3 is CASSFQGAYNEQFF. For the CDR3, the DNA is TGTGCCAGCAGCTTCCAGGGGGCCTACAATGAGCAGTTCTTC. Based on the CDR3 plus reference TRBV5-5 and TRBJ2-1, the full variable domain is DAGVTQSPTHLIKTRGQQVTLRCSPISGHKSVSWYQQVLGQGPQFIFQYYEKEERGRGNFPDRFSARQFPNYSSELNVNALLLGDSALYLCASSFQGAYNEQFFGPGTRLTVL.

The chain is built from TRBV4-1 and TRBJ2-3; no reliable D call. V was trimmed by 1 base and J by 4 bases, leaving 6 bases between them. CDR3 length equals 13 residues. The germline V gene encodes CDR1 MGHRA and CDR2 YSYEKL. CDR3 in DNA: TGCGCCAGCAGCCAAGTTTCTCCAGATACGCAGTATTTT. Amino acids: CASSQVSPDTQYF.

The sample holds one count of this clone. V is TRBV11-2 and J is TRBJ2-7; tentatively, D is TRBD2 (5 bases). CDR3 length equals 15 residues. Per the germline V gene, CDR1 is SGHAT and CDR2 is FQNNGV. With 0 bases removed from V and 6 bases from J, the gap between germline ends came to 15 bases. In DNA form, the CDR3 reads TGTGCCAGCAGCTTAGAGGTCAATAGCGCGGCCGAGCAGTACTTC. This gives the protein CASSLEVNSAAEQYF.

The rearrangement links TRBV11-2 to TRBJ2-3; 8 bases are a match to TRBD2. Germline V gives CDR1 SGHAT, CDR2 FQNNGV. V gave up 2 bases and J gave up 0 bases; unmatched junction bases: 10. The CDR3 is made up of 18 amino acids. This chain's CDR3 is CASSLPAGGGTSTDTQYF. Here the CDR3 DNA reads TGTGCCAGCAGCTTACCCGCCGGGGGGGGAACTAGCACAGATACGCAGTATTTT.

V usage is TRBV7-8 and J usage is TRBJ2-1; 9 nucleotides match TRBD1. This CDR3 has 16 residues. Germline V lookup: CDR1 SGHVS, CDR2 FQNEAQ. The V gene end was trimmed by 6 bases and the J gene end by 3 bases; junction bases not matched to a gene: 9. DNA of the CDR3: TGTGCCAGCAGACTCAGCCGGGACAGGGTCTACAATGAGCAGTTCTTC. As protein: CASRLSRDRVYNEQFF.

This rearrangement joins TRBV4-2 to TRBJ2-2; D remains ambiguous. Germline V gene lookup returns CDR1 LGHNA and CDR2 YNFKEQ. The CDR3 consists of 14 residues. The germline V and J ends were trimmed by 2 bases and 4 bases, with 8 bases remaining between them. The CDR3 region is CASSQSGGTGELFF. The CDR3 bases are TGTGCCAGCAGCCAATCCGGCGGCACCGGGGAGCTGTTTTTT.

The chain employs TRBV4-3 and TRBJ1-2; D is unresolved. With 2 bases removed from V and 0 bases from J, the gap between germline ends came to 4 bases. Germline V gives CDR1 LGHNA, CDR2 YSLEER. There are 13 residues in the CDR3. CDR3 nucleotides: TGCGCCAGCAGCCAACAGGCTAACTATGGCTACACCTTC. Translating gives CASSQQANYGYTF.

V and J are TRBV2 and TRBJ2-3, with 7 nucleotides matching TRBD2. The CDR3 totals 14 residues. J lost 3 bases, V lost 4 bases, and 4 bases had no gene match. CDR1 SNHLY and CDR2 FYNNEI come from the germline V gene. In DNA, the CDR3 is TGTGCCAGCAGTGCTGACGGGGGGACAGATACGCAGTATTTT. Translation: CASSADGGTDTQYF.

The V gene is TRBV11-2, the J gene TRBJ2-2; 10 nucleotides line up with TRBD2. J was trimmed by 5 bases and V by 1 base; bases with no gene match: 7. The germline V gene has CDR1 SGHAT and CDR2 FQNNGV. The CDR3 runs 17 residues. The CDR3 spells CASSLVLAGERTGELFF. CDR3 bases: TGTGCCAGCAGCTTAGTTCTAGCGGGGGAGCGAACCGGGGAGCTGTTTTTT.

This chain links TRBV13 with TRBJ2-1; D is unclear. The CDR3 covers 17 residues. V lost 0 bases and J lost 0, with 12 bases in between. The V gene's germline CDR1 is PRHDT and CDR2 FYEKMQ (reference sequence). CDR3 in DNA: TGTGCCAGCAGCTTAGGTCTCCCAGCGAGCTCCTACAATGAGCAGTTCTTC. Its protein is CASSLGLPASSYNEQFF.

The chain couples TRBV14 to TRBJ1-2; 7 bases match TRBD1. The CDR3 is made up of 12 amino acids. The V gene's germline CDR1 is SGHDN and CDR2 FVKESK. After removal of 5 bases from V and 8 bases from J, the junction contained 5 bases not matched to a gene. The CDR3 sequence is CASSGTVQGYTF. The DNA for the CDR3 is TGTGCCAGCAGCGGGACAGTCCAAGGCTACACCTTC.

The chain uses TRBV19 and TRBJ2-5, with TRBD1 matching 9 bases. The CDR3 sequence is 14 residues long. Losses at the gene ends were 5 bases for V and 4 bases for J; bases not matched to a gene: 5. Germline CDR1 LNHDA, CDR2 SQIVND (reference sequence). CDR3 sequence: CASSFGTGRETQYF. The CDR3 coding sequence is TGTGCCAGTAGTTTCGGGACAGGGAGAGAGACCCAGTACTTC.

This chain connects TRBV19 to TRBJ1-1; possible D gene TRBD1, 5 bases. The CDR3 has 13 residues. Germline-derived CDR1 and CDR2 are LNHDA and SQIVND (reference sequence). Trimming left V 4 bases short and J 4 bases short, with 10 bases between. DNA for the CDR3: TGTGCCAGTAGTAGGTTAGGGGCCACTGAAGCTTTCTTT. Translating it yields CASSRLGATEAFF.

The chain carries TRBV5-1 and TRBJ2-2, with D hard to call. Deletions cut 5 bases from V and 6 bases from J, with 14 bases between. CDR1 and CDR2 from the germline V gene are SGHRS and YFSETQ. The CDR3 covers 14 residues. DNA of the CDR3: TGCGCCAGCAGGAGAATGGAGAGTGCCGGGGAGCTGTTTTTT. Translation: CASRRMESAGELFF. The whole variable domain, remainder taken from reference TRBV5-1 and TRBJ2-2, is KAGVTQTPRYLIKTRGQQVTLSCSPISGHRSVSWYQQTPGQGLQFLFEYFSETQRNKGNFPGRFSGRQFSNSRSEMNVSTLELGDSALYLCASRRMESAGELFFGEGSRLTVL.

The rearrangement uses TRBV27 and TRBJ1-3; D gene ambiguous. CDR1 MNHEY and CDR2 SMNVEV come from the germline V gene (reference sequence). The CDR3 totals 14 residues. Trimming pared 7 bases from V and 1 base from J, leaving 11 bases between. Written as DNA, the CDR3 is TGTGCCAGCACCCTGGCGGTATCTGGAAACACCATATATTTT. This encodes CASTLAVSGNTIYF.

This chain links TRBV7-2 with TRBJ2-1; TRBD2 aligns across 9 bases. CDR3 length equals 14 residues. From germline, CDR1 is SGHTA and CDR2 FQGNSA. V shed 7 bases, J shed 0 bases, and the junction held 1 base outside the gene matches. In nucleotides, the CDR3 is TGTGCCAGCAATAGCGGGGGCTCCTACAATGAGCAGTTCTTC. Its protein is CASNSGGSYNEQFF.

This clone has only a few counts. The rearrangement links TRBV5-1 to TRBJ2-1; 8 bases align to TRBD1. This CDR3 is 12 amino acids long. Germline CDR1 SGHRS, CDR2 YFSETQ. The V segment lost 3 bases and the J segment 14 bases; nucleotides outside the gene matches: 7. The CDR3 region is CASSSGTGREFF. The CDR3 nucleotides read TGCGCCAGCAGCTCCGGGACAGGAAGGGAGTTCTTC.

V gene TRBV6-1 combines with J gene TRBJ1-6; D is ambiguous. With 1 base removed from V and 10 bases from J, the gap between germline ends came to 8 bases. This CDR3 is built from 13 residues. The germline V gene encodes CDR1 MNHNS and CDR2 SASEGT. CDR3 loop: CASSEERRSPLHF. The CDR3 DNA reads as TGTGCCAGCAGTGAAGAGCGAAGATCACCCCTCCACTTT.

The chain employs TRBV3-1 (or the pseudogene TRBV3-2) and TRBJ1-2; 8 bases align to TRBD1. The CDR3 runs to 14 residues. V shed 2 bases, J shed 7 bases, and the junction held 6 bases outside the gene matches. Germline CDR1 and CDR2: LGHDT and YNNKEL (reference sequence). CDR3 protein: CASSQQGALGGYTF. CDR3 DNA: TGTGCCAGCAGCCAACAGGGGGCTCTAGGTGGCTACACCTTC.

This chain connects TRBV7-2 to TRBJ2-2; a possible D gene is TRBD2 (5 bases). V was pared by 1 base and J by 4 bases, with 10 bases between. The germline CDR1 and CDR2 sequences are SGHTA and FQGNSA. CDR3 length: 15 residues. The CDR3 spells CASSLVPGSTGELFF. The CDR3 DNA sequence: TGTGCCAGCAGCTTAGTTCCGGGGTCCACCGGGGAGCTGTTTTTT.

The CDR3 reads CASSLARTASTDTQYF. CDR3 coding DNA: TGTGCCAGCAGCTTAGCGAGGACAGCCAGCACAGATACGCAGTATTTT. The V call is TRBV7-2, the J call TRBJ2-3, with D possibly TRBD1 on 6 matching bases. Per germline, CDR1 SGHTA and CDR2 FQGNSA. The CDR3 runs 16 residues. Trimming pared 0 bases from V and 0 bases from J, leaving 10 bases between.

This chain uses TRBV21-1 with TRBJ1-5; the D call of TRBD1 is as the table states it, not checked on the DNA. TRBV21-1 is shown as a pseudogene. This CDR3 comprises 17 residues. CDR3 protein: CASSKGGGEDSNQPQHF. Here the CDR3 DNA reads TGTGCCAGCAGCAAAGGGGGCGGCGAGGATAGCAATCAGCCCCAGCATTTT.

The gene calls are TRBV6-5 and TRBJ1-6; D is perhaps TRBD1 (6 bases). V lost 2 bases, J lost 7 bases, and 15 bases lay in between. Germline-derived CDR1 and CDR2 are MNHEY and SVGAGI. The CDR3 has 16 amino acids. For the CDR3, the DNA is TGTGCCAGCAGTTACGGGCAGGGGAAGGGAAATTCACCCCTCCACTTT. Amino acids: CASSYGQGKGNSPLHF.

The chain links TRBV6-4 to TRBJ1-6; D possibly corresponds to TRBD1 (6 bases). V shed 11 bases and J shed 5 bases, with 19 bases lying between them. Germline assignment: CDR1 MRHNA and CDR2 SNTAGT. This CDR3 is built from 15 residues. The CDR3 sequence: CAGGFLGHHNSPLHF. Written as DNA, the CDR3 is TGTGCCGGGGGTTTCTTGGGACACCATAATTCACCCCTCCACTTT.